These 5 T cell receptor beta chains originate from one sample sequenced in a study of CD8+CD57+ T cells in acquired aplastic anemia. Profiling of TCR beta VDJ combinations and CDR3 sequences used genomic DNA as template. One entry per CDR3 protein, called by TCRdb with MiXCR from the reads. The sample carries 100,000 to 130,000 distinct CDR3 sequences, roughly 51% recorded once. Sequencing was done on a sample of sorted CD4+, CD8+, or CD8+CD57+ T cells (not recorded which) from PBMCs. The receptors stem from a human donor in good health, serving as a control.

This clonotype was found many times. The chain combines TRBV19 with TRBJ1-3, with 8 bases matching TRBD1. Trimming cost V 5 bases and J 1 base; bases outside gene matches: 10. The germline CDR1 and CDR2 sequences are LNHDA and SQIVND (reference sequence). The CDR3 contains 17 residues. The CDR3 protein is CASSLFATGGSGNTIYF. In nucleotides, the CDR3 is TGTGCCAGTAGTCTCTTCGCAACAGGGGGATCTGGAAACACCATATATTTT.

This clonotype was seen a single time. The junction and the germline gene differ at one end; a read error may be behind it. The chain links TRBV7-2 to TRBJ2-7, with D uncertain. Germline assignment: CDR1 SGHTA and CDR2 FQGNSA. This CDR3 comprises 12 residues. The CDR3 protein is CASSPGPYKQYF. The CDR3 nucleotides read TGTGCCAGCAGCCCCGGACCCTACAAGCAGTACTTC.

The chain employs TRBV5-1 and TRBJ1-1, with 7 nucleotides matching TRBD1. The CDR3 consists of 15 residues. The junction had 9 bases not matched to a gene; V was cut back by 6 bases and J by 1 base. The germline V gene encodes CDR1 SGHRS and CDR2 YFSETQ. Here the CDR3 DNA reads TGCGCCAGCACGCGGCAGACAGGGCAGAACACTGAAGCTTTCTTT. It specifies CASTRQTGQNTEAFF.

This clonotype occurred many times. This chain connects TRBV19 to TRBJ1-2; D not resolved. V was shortened by 3 bases and J by 0 bases, with 11 bases between the two germline ends. Looked up from germline, CDR1 is LNHDA and CDR2 is SQIVND (reference sequence). The CDR3 loop spans 15 amino acids. The CDR3: CASSIKRVANYGYTF. In nucleotides, the CDR3 is TGTGCCAGTAGTATTAAGAGGGTAGCTAACTATGGCTACACCTTC.

This clonotype was seen repeatedly, ten times or more. The CDR3 loop reads CASSQDRQGNSPLHF. CDR3 DNA sequence: TGCGCCAGCAGCCAAGATCGACAGGGGAATTCACCCCTCCACTTT. The chain employs TRBV4-3 and TRBJ1-6; 8 bases fit TRBD1. Germline V gene sequence: CDR1 LGHNA, CDR2 YSLEER. V lost 0 bases and J lost 7; bases outside the gene matches: 2. This CDR3 has 15 residues.